Below, 16 T cell receptor beta chains from the same sample are listed, as sequenced in a study of T cells in localized non-small cell lung cancer. Some clones are missing from TCRdb's copy, which holds only in-frame ones; the method was immunoSEQ multiplex PCR. The sample holds about 23,000 clones, roughly 84% seen once. The sequenced sample was PBMCs, obtained before any cancer treatment. The source is a man aged 40 to 69 with stage II lung adenocarcinoma.

This clone was counted between two and nine times. The chain is built from TRBV4-1 and TRBJ1-5; D possibly corresponds to TRBD1 (5 bases). The germline CDR1 and CDR2 sequences are MGHRA and YSYEKL. The CDR3 spans 18 residues. Trimming removed 0 bases from V and 1 base from J, with 16 bases in between. The CDR3 protein is CASSQDPMKGKSNQPQHF. The CDR3 DNA reads as TGCGCCAGCAGCCAAGATCCTATGAAGGGGAAGAGCAATCAGCCCCAGCATTTT.

The genes are TRBV11-3 and TRBJ2-3; D is possibly TRBD2 (6 bases). Per the germline V gene, CDR1 is SGHNT and CDR2 is YENEEA. The CDR3 sequence is 15 residues long. V was cut by 3 bases and J by 4 bases, with 14 bases left in between. The CDR3 bases are TGTGCCAGCAGCTTCTGGCGGGGAGAGGCAGATACGCAGTATTTT. It codes for CASSFWRGEADTQYF. Variable domain in full (rest from reference TRBV11-3 and TRBJ2-3): EAGVVQSPRYKIIEKKQPVAFWCNPISGHNTLYWYLQNLGQGPELLIRYENEEAVDDSQLPKDRFSAERLKGVDSTLKIQPAELGDSAVYLCASSFWRGEADTQYFGPGTRLTVL.

There are a few counts of this clone. The chain carries TRBV25-1 and TRBJ1-2; D not certain. V lost 1 base to trimming and J lost 2 bases, with 8 bases between them. Germline loops: CDR1 MGHDK, CDR2 SYGVNS. The CDR3 has 14 amino acids. The CDR3 DNA follows: TGTGCCAGCAGTGAATTCGTAGCGAACTATGGCTACACCTTC. Encoded protein: CASSEFVANYGYTF.

This sequence joins TRBV7-9 and TRBJ2-7; 8 nucleotides line up with TRBD2. The V and J ends lost 5 bases and 5 bases, in that order; junction bases with no gene match: 8. Germline CDR1 SEHNR, CDR2 FQNEAQ (reference sequence). CDR3 length equals 14 residues. CDR3 DNA sequence: TGTGCCAGCAGCCGAACTAGCGGCTTCCACGAGCAGTACTTC. Amino acids: CASSRTSGFHEQYF.

The V gene is TRBV25-1, the J gene TRBJ2-1, with 7 nucleotides matching TRBD2. Germline V gene lookup returns CDR1 MGHDK and CDR2 SYGVNS. V trimming: 4 bases; J trimming: 8 bases; junction bases outside the gene matches: 11. The CDR3 spans 15 residues. The CDR3 sequence: CASSAGLEGIHEQFF. CDR3 DNA sequence: TGTGCCAGCAGTGCTGGACTAGAAGGAATCCATGAGCAGTTCTTC.

The chain employs TRBV19 and TRBJ1-1; D possibly corresponds to TRBD1 (6 bases). This CDR3 spans 13 amino acids. CDR1 LNHDA and CDR2 SQIVND come from the germline V gene (reference sequence). V dropped 3 bases and J dropped 5 bases, with 10 bases sitting between them. CDR3 in amino acids: CASSIIQGTEAFF. CDR3 bases: TGTGCCAGTAGTATTATACAGGGAACTGAAGCTTTCTTT.

This sequence joins TRBV7-6 and TRBJ2-1, with no clear D. This CDR3 is built from 12 residues. The V end was cut by 1 base, the J end by 7 bases, with 5 bases between. From germline, CDR1 is SGHVS and CDR2 FNYEAQ. The CDR3 here is CASSLVGNEQFF. Here the CDR3 DNA reads TGTGCCAGCAGCTTAGTCGGGAATGAGCAGTTCTTC.

This chain uses TRBV11-2 with TRBJ2-2, with D perhaps TRBD1 (6 bases). This CDR3 contains 19 residues. Germline CDR1 reads SGHAT; CDR2 reads FQNNGV. Trimming stripped 2 bases from V and 0 bases from J, with 19 bases between. CDR3 DNA: TGTGCCAGCAGCTTAACAACCCGGCAATGGACAGCGAACACCGGGGAGCTGTTTTTT. This translates into CASSLTTRQWTANTGELFF.

V usage is TRBV6-6 and J usage is TRBJ1-4; possibly TRBD1 for D (5 bases). CDR3 size: 15 residues. Germline V gene sequence: CDR1 MNHNY, CDR2 SVGAGI (reference sequence). The V end lost 5 bases, the J end lost 5 bases, and 15 bases lay between the germline ends. The CDR3 reads CASSPPPGENEKLFF. As DNA, the CDR3 is TGTGCCAGCAGTCCTCCACCGGGGGAAAATGAAAAACTGTTTTTT.

The V and J genes are TRBV29-1 and TRBJ2-2, with D uncertain. The germline gives CDR1 SQVTM, CDR2 ANQGSEA. This CDR3 spans 12 amino acids. V shed 3 bases and J shed 6 bases, with 8 bases lying between them. The CDR3 DNA reads TGCAGCGTTGACGTGGGTGCCGGGGAGCTGTTTTTT. It encodes CSVDVGAGELFF.

V is TRBV4-3 and J is TRBJ1-1; no clear D gene. Deletions cut 0 bases from V and 2 bases from J, with 7 bases between. Germline CDR1 LGHNA, CDR2 YSLEER. The CDR3 spans 14 residues. The CDR3 DNA follows: TGCGCCAGCAGCCAAGAAGCAGCCAACACTGAAGCTTTCTTT. Its translation is CASSQEAANTEAFF.

Here the CDR3 reads CAWNFLQGVTDTQYF. CDR3 coding DNA: TGTGCCTGGAATTTCCTGCAGGGTGTCACAGATACGCAGTATTTT. V and J are TRBV30 and TRBJ2-3; weak D call: TRBD1 (5 bases). CDR3 length equals 15 residues. Deletions cut 4 bases from V and 2 bases from J, with 16 bases between. Germline V lookup: CDR1 GTSNPN, CDR2 SVGIG (reference sequence).

This clone was observed a single time. The genes are TRBV4-3 and TRBJ1-3, with D possibly being TRBD1 (6 bases). Trimming took 3 bases from V and 4 from J, leaving 13 bases between them. CDR1 and CDR2 from the germline V gene are LGHNA and YSLEER. This CDR3 region has 15 residues. CDR3 residues: CASSQGDNLGNTIYF. CDR3 DNA: TGCGCCAGCAGCCAGGGGGACAACCTCGGAAACACCATATATTTT.

There are a few counts of this clone. V and J are TRBV6-5 and TRBJ1-6; perhaps TRBD1 as D (6 bases). This CDR3 comprises 14 residues. V was shortened by 2 bases and J by 7 bases, with 9 bases between the two germline ends. Germline assignment: CDR1 MNHEY and CDR2 SVGAGI. As DNA, the CDR3 is TGTGCCAGCAGTTACACAGGGCAAAATTCACCCCTCCACTTT. Translation gives CASSYTGQNSPLHF.

The chain joins TRBV18 to TRBJ1-1, with a possible D match to TRBD1 (5 bases). Per the germline V gene, CDR1 is KGHSH and CDR2 is LQKENI. The CDR3 is 15 residues long. Trimming removed 8 bases from V and 4 bases from J, with 20 bases in between. The CDR3 sequence: CASASRGGVGTEAFF. The DNA for the CDR3 is TGTGCCAGCGCTAGTCGTGGGGGAGTGGGCACTGAAGCTTTCTTT.

This clone was detected only a few times. The V and J genes are TRBV27 and TRBJ1-1; tentative D call: TRBD1 (5 bases). CDR3 length: 13 residues. V was trimmed by 6 bases and J by 1 base, leaving 9 bases between them. From germline, CDR1 is MNHEY and CDR2 SMNVEV (reference sequence). CDR3 in amino acids: CASRVDRNTEAFF. The CDR3 bases are TGTGCCAGCAGAGTCGACAGGAACACTGAAGCTTTCTTT.